Each of the 28 T cell receptor beta chains below was sequenced from the same sample in a study of technical replicates of blood from several donors. Using immunoSEQ multiplex PCR, the repertoire was profiled, and TCRdb retains in-frame clones only, with some absent. The sample shows 40,000 to 60,000 clones, 92% of them seen only once. Sequencing used PBMCs. The receptor set was obtained from a human donor in good health. Some clones in this sample may be carry-over from other donors' samples.

The CDR3 nucleotides are TGTGCCAGCGGGCAGGGGATCTATGGCTACACCTTC. Protein: CASGQGIYGYTF. This chain connects TRBV6-5 to TRBJ1-2, with D perhaps TRBD1 (6 bases). CDR1 and CDR2 (germline): MNHEY, SVGAGI. The V end was cut by 8 bases, the J end by 4 bases, with 11 bases between. This CDR3 has 12 residues.

The chain combines TRBV4-3 with TRBJ1-4; unclear D gene. The CDR3 contains 13 residues. CDR1 is LGHNA and CDR2 is YSLEER in the germline V gene. Between the trimmed V and J ends, which lost 4 bases and 7 bases, there was a span of 10 bases. Written as DNA, the CDR3 is TGCGCCAGCAGCCCCCTAACCGCTGAAAAACTGTTTTTT. Translation: CASSPLTAEKLFF.

The chain is built from TRBV6-6 and TRBJ2-3, with D possibly matching TRBD2 (5 bases). Germline-derived CDR1 and CDR2 are MNHNY and SVGAGI (reference sequence). The length of the CDR3 is 14 residues. Trimming shortened V by 6 bases and J by 4 bases, and 14 bases separated the two germline ends. The chain's CDR3 is CASSRTRTADTQYF. CDR3 DNA sequence: TGTGCCAGCAGCCGCACTAGGACGGCAGATACGCAGTATTTT.

V usage is TRBV21-1 and J usage is TRBJ2-7; TRBD2, the D gene given by the table, was not confirmed from the DNA. TRBV21-1 has pseudogene status. The CDR3 totals 17 residues. The CDR3 region has the DNA TGTGCCAGCAGCAATCTGGTGTTTGAGCGGGAGGGCTACGAGCAGTACTTC. Residues: CASSNLVFEREGYEQYF.

The V gene is TRBV7-6, the J gene TRBJ2-7; TRBD1 aligns across 11 bases. Germline V gene sequence: CDR1 SGHVS, CDR2 FNYEAQ. V lost 6 bases to trimming and J lost 3 bases; unmatched junction nucleotides: 7. This CDR3 has 15 amino acids. The chain's CDR3 is CASSYAGTGGYEQYF. The CDR3 DNA is TGTGCCAGCAGTTATGCCGGGACAGGGGGCTACGAGCAGTACTTC.

The chain combines TRBV30 with TRBJ1-1; D is ambiguous. The CDR3 sequence is 14 residues long. Germline assignment: CDR1 GTSNPN and CDR2 SVGIG (reference sequence). V dropped 2 bases and J dropped 0 bases, with 10 bases sitting between them. Here the CDR3 reads CAWSTGGMNTEAFF. CDR3 bases: TGTGCCTGGAGTACTGGAGGGATGAACACTGAAGCTTTCTTT.

The chain links TRBV6-1 to TRBJ1-3, with 8 bases lining up with TRBD1. Germline lookup yields CDR1 MNHNS and CDR2 SASEGT. The length of the CDR3 is 17 residues. The V gene end was trimmed by 4 bases and the J gene end by 0 bases; junction bases not matched to a gene: 8. The CDR3 loop is CASSARGDRLSGNTIYF. The CDR3 DNA reads TGTGCCAGCAGTGCCCGAGGGGACAGGCTCTCTGGAAACACCATATATTTT.

This chain links TRBV7-2 with TRBJ2-7, with 7 positions matching TRBD2. The CDR3 covers 15 residues. Germline V gene data show CDR1 as SGHTA and CDR2 as FQGNSA. The ends lost 5 bases at V and 2 bases at J; junction bases unmatched: 9. The CDR3 bases are TGTGCCAGCAGCCAGTCTGCGGGGGTCGCCTACGAGCAGTACTTC. Protein: CASSQSAGVAYEQYF.

V gene TRBV4-3 combines with J gene TRBJ1-4; 9 bases fit TRBD1. Germline V gene lookup returns CDR1 LGHNA and CDR2 YSLEER. This CDR3 has 17 amino acids. J gave up 8 bases and V 4 bases, and 14 bases lay outside the gene matches. The CDR3 reads CASSLIGPGTGSEKLFF. DNA for the CDR3: TGCGCCAGCAGCCTCATAGGTCCCGGGACAGGGTCCGAAAAACTGTTTTTT.

In its sample, this clone was seen a few times. This sequence joins TRBV7-2 and TRBJ2-7, with a possible D match to TRBD2 (6 bases). There are 15 residues in the CDR3. Germline CDR1 is SGHTA and CDR2 is FQGNSA. V lost 0 bases to trimming and J lost 0 bases, with 9 bases between them. The CDR3 loop is CASSLASGFSYEQYF. CDR3 bases: TGTGCCAGCAGCTTAGCTAGCGGCTTCTCCTACGAGCAGTACTTC.

The rearrangement joins TRBV14 to TRBJ2-3; D gene ambiguous. Deletions cut 4 bases from V and 0 bases from J, with 5 bases between. The CDR3 length is 13 residues. From germline, CDR1 is SGHDN and CDR2 FVKESK. Here the CDR3 reads CASSPFSTDTQYF. The CDR3 DNA reads TGTGCCAGCAGCCCGTTTAGCACAGATACGCAGTATTTT.

This clone was detected once. J is TRBJ1-6 and V is TRBV27; the match to TRBD1 covers 10 bases. J gave up 9 bases and V 2 bases, and 4 bases lay outside the gene matches. This CDR3 has 15 residues. Germline CDR1 and CDR2: MNHEY and SMNVEV (reference sequence). CDR3 protein: CASSLATGGTSPLHF. CDR3 nucleotide sequence: TGTGCCAGCAGTTTAGCGACAGGGGGCACTTCACCCCTCCACTTT.

The chain employs TRBV7-2 and TRBJ2-1; TRBD2 is a possible D gene (6 bases). CDR1 and CDR2 (germline): SGHTA, FQGNSA. Between the trimmed V and J ends, which lost 5 bases and 6 bases, there was a span of 14 bases. This CDR3 has 14 residues. The CDR3 loop reads CASSPEATSNEQFF. As DNA, the CDR3 is TGTGCCAGCAGCCCAGAGGCGACTAGCAATGAGCAGTTCTTC.

V gene TRBV4-2 combines with J gene TRBJ2-7; TRBD1 agrees at 7 bases. The V gene end was trimmed by 4 bases and the J gene end by 1 base; junction bases not matched to a gene: 1. Germline CDR1 is LGHNA and CDR2 is YNFKEQ. This CDR3 has 13 residues. The CDR3 is CASSPQGSYEQYF. CDR3 sequence (DNA): TGTGCCAGCAGCCCACAGGGGTCCTACGAGCAGTACTTC.

This rearrangement joins TRBV21-1 to TRBJ2-7; the D segment call TRBD2 is taken from the table without a DNA check. TRBV21-1 is deemed a pseudogene. The CDR3 is 17 amino acids. The CDR3 bases are TGTGCCAGCAGCAAAGAGACTAGCGGGGGGCCCACCTACGAGCAGTACTTC. The encoded protein is CASSKETSGGPTYEQYF.

This CDR3 reads CASSLEVVGQGNTIYF. DNA of the CDR3: TGCGCCAGCAGCTTGGAGGTGGTCGGACAGGGAAACACCATATATTTT. The chain couples TRBV5-1 to TRBJ1-3, with D perhaps matching TRBD1 (6 bases). The germline V gene encodes CDR1 SGHRS and CDR2 YFSETQ. The CDR3 consists of 16 residues. V lost 0 bases to trimming and J lost 4 bases, with 14 bases between them.

The gene calls are TRBV4-2 and TRBJ2-5; 12 bases map to TRBD2. Germline V CDR1 and CDR2: LGHNA, YNFKEQ. The CDR3 is made up of 17 amino acids. V shed 1 base and J 5 bases; nucleotides not matched to a gene: 8. The CDR3 loop is CASSQGSSGGAEETQYF. CDR3 bases: TGTGCCAGCAGCCAAGGTTCTAGCGGGGGGGCGGAGGAGACCCAGTACTTC.

The V gene is TRBV5-4, the J gene TRBJ1-2, with D possibly matching TRBD1 (5 bases). This CDR3 has 12 residues. Deletions cut 0 bases from V and 7 bases from J, with 7 bases between. The germline V gene encodes CDR1 SGHNT and CDR2 YYREEE (reference sequence). The CDR3 bases are TGTGCCAGCAGCTTGGCCGGGGGTGGCTACACCTTC. It is translated as CASSLAGGGYTF.

The chain carries TRBV5-1 and TRBJ2-5; 11 bases agree with TRBD2. The germline CDR1 and CDR2 sequences are SGHRS and YFSETQ. The V and J ends lost 4 bases and 2 bases, in that order; junction bases with no gene match: 1. CDR3 length: 14 residues. CDR3 in amino acids: CASSLAGGQETQYF. The CDR3 DNA is TGCGCCAGCAGCCTAGCGGGGGGACAAGAGACCCAGTACTTC.

The rearrangement links TRBV30 to TRBJ2-5; the D gene is possibly TRBD1 (6 bases). Per germline, CDR1 GTSNPN and CDR2 SVGIG (reference sequence). V lost 0 bases to trimming and J lost 1 base, with 15 bases between them. There are 16 residues in the CDR3. CDR3 sequence: CAWSVLGRGSQETQYF. The CDR3 coding sequence is TGTGCCTGGAGTGTACTGGGCAGGGGTTCCCAAGAGACCCAGTACTTC.

This clone was counted between two and nine times. The chain uses TRBV5-5 and TRBJ2-3, with 8 bases lining up with TRBD2. V gave up 4 bases and J gave up 5 bases; unmatched junction bases: 12. Germline-derived CDR1 and CDR2 are SGHKS and YYEKEE (reference sequence). The CDR3 sequence is 16 residues long. This CDR3 reads CASSTGPSGWGDTQYF. Here the CDR3 DNA reads TGTGCCAGCAGCACAGGGCCTAGCGGGTGGGGAGATACGCAGTATTTT.

This rearrangement joins TRBV7-2 to TRBJ1-3; no clear D gene. With 5 bases removed from V and 4 bases from J, the gap between germline ends came to 9 bases. From germline, CDR1 is SGHTA and CDR2 FQGNSA. The CDR3 sequence is 13 residues long. The CDR3 sequence is CASSPLSGNTIYF. DNA for the CDR3: TGTGCCAGCAGCCCCTTGTCGGGAAACACCATATATTTT.

V gene TRBV5-1 combines with J gene TRBJ2-5, with D perhaps TRBD2 (6 bases). V was shortened by 0 bases and J by 2 bases, with 11 bases between the two germline ends. The length of the CDR3 is 15 residues. CDR1 and CDR2 (germline): SGHRS, YFSETQ. The CDR3 region is CASSLGGGGQETQYF. CDR3 nucleotide sequence: TGCGCCAGCAGCTTGGGGGGAGGAGGGCAAGAGACCCAGTACTTC.

The chain recombines TRBV5-1 with TRBJ2-2; no reliable D call. Germline CDR1 is SGHRS and CDR2 is YFSETQ. V shed 2 bases and J shed 1 base, with 6 bases lying between them. The CDR3 loop spans 14 amino acids. Here the CDR3 DNA reads TGCGCCAGCAGCTTCGACAAGAACACCGGGGAGCTGTTTTTT. Its translation: CASSFDKNTGELFF.

V gene TRBV11-3 combines with J gene TRBJ2-2; D is undetermined. The CDR3 has 13 amino acids. The V gene lost 5 bases and the J gene lost 4 bases, with 8 bases spanning the gap. Germline lookup yields CDR1 SGHNT and CDR2 YENEEA. CDR3 region: CASSPRSTGELFF. The DNA for the CDR3 is TGTGCCAGCAGCCCGCGGAGCACCGGGGAGCTGTTTTTT. The full variable domain, its missing parts supplied by reference TRBV11-3 and TRBJ2-2, is EAGVVQSPRYKIIEKKQPVAFWCNPISGHNTLYWYLQNLGQGPELLIRYENEEAVDDSQLPKDRFSAERLKGVDSTLKIQPAELGDSAVYLCASSPRSTGELFFGEGSRLTVL.

The chain has TRBV19 and TRBJ2-1, with unresolved D. The CDR3 totals 15 residues. V lost 1 base and J lost 0, with 7 bases in between. The V gene's germline CDR1 is LNHDA and CDR2 SQIVND (reference sequence). The CDR3 sequence is CASSIGESSYNEQFF. The CDR3, as DNA: TGTGCCAGTAGTATAGGCGAGAGCTCCTACAATGAGCAGTTCTTC.

The chain couples TRBV4-3 to TRBJ2-5; 10 bases map to TRBD2. V lost 2 bases to trimming and J lost 4 bases; unmatched junction nucleotides: 4. CDR1 and CDR2 from the germline V gene are LGHNA and YSLEER. The CDR3 length is 15 residues. The CDR3 region has the DNA TGCGCCAGCAGCCAATGGTTAGCGGGAGGAGAGACCCAGTACTTC. Its translation: CASSQWLAGGETQYF.

The rearrangement uses TRBV2 and TRBJ1-4; D not resolved. The CDR3 contains 13 residues. CDR1 and CDR2 (germline): SNHLY, FYNNEI. V was shortened by 7 bases and J by 8 bases, with 14 bases between the two germline ends. In DNA form, the CDR3 reads TGTGCCAGCAATAGACCAGAGGAAGAAAAACTGTTTTTT. It translates to CASNRPEEEKLFF.